This T cell receptor beta chain was obtained from a study of T cell responses to AZD1222 COVID-19 vaccine. Notes on the study in general: Most donors were white British and more were female, and clonal diversity was possibly underestimated. An increase in Spike-specific TCR breadth and depth was observed after two AZD1222 doses. At 160-218 and 743-854, vaccine-associated CD4 TCRs were dominant, and they spanned spike.

Comments on this clone: Its antigen is undetermined.

Sequenced by immunoSEQ multiplex PCR; TCRdb stores in-frame clones only, minus some. The sample includes 25,000 to 35,000 clones, approximately 93% of them seen just once. Deletions cut 0 bases from V and 6 bases from J, with 8 bases between. Looked up from germline, CDR1 is MNHEY and CDR2 is SVGAGI. This CDR3 has 14 amino acids. The sequence was obtained from an adult in good health. The J gene is TRBJ1-4, the V gene TRBV6-5; the D is unclear. The sequencing used peripheral blood, collected on day 0 of AZD1222 vaccination. DNA for the CDR3: TGTGCCAGCAGTTACTCTTCCAGACATGAAAAACTGTTTTTT. Residues: CASSYSSRHEKLFF.